This T cell receptor beta chain derives from a study of blood T cell repertoires in COVID-19. As for the study in general: PBMCs, B-cell-depleted T cells, or T cells provided the cDNA or gDNA that made up the material.

Between the trimmed V and J ends, which lost 3 bases and 9 bases, there was a span of 15 bases. This CDR3 has 13 amino acids. Germline CDR1 and CDR2: ENHRY and SYGVKD. Only in-frame clones appear in the TCRdb table, and some are missing; sequencing was by immunoSEQ multiplex PCR. The sample holds around 270,000 clones, around 80% seen once. The V call is TRBV10-3, the J call TRBJ2-7, with D tentatively TRBD2 (6 bases). The source material was peripheral blood. The origin of this receptor is a man aged 55-75 years with acute or convalescent COVID-19. CDR3 in amino acids: CAISDEGTSAQYF. CDR3 coding DNA: TGTGCCATCAGTGACGAAGGGACTTCAGCGCAGTACTTC.